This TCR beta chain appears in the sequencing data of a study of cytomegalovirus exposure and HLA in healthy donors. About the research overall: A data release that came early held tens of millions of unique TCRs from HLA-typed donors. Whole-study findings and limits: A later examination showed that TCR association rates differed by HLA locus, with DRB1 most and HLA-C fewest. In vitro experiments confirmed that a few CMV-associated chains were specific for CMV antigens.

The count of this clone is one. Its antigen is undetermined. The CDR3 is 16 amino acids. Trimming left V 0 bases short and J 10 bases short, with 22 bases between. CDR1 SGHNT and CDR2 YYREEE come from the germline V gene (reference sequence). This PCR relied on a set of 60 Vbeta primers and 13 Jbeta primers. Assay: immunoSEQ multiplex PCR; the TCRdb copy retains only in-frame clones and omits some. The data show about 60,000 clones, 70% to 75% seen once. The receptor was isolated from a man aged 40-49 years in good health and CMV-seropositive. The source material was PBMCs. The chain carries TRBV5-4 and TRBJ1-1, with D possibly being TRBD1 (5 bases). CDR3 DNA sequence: TGTGCCAGCAGCTTGGCCTGGGACTACGATTATCAAGGAGCTTTCTTT. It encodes CASSLAWDYDYQGAFF.